A single sample gave rise to the 21 T cell receptor beta chains below, sequenced in a study of blood T cells in healthy people across ages. Using a J-beta primer mix together with a sample-barcoded 5' primer, a second PCR was run for roughly 7 to 11 cycles. TCRdb re-called the 5' RACE reads with MiXCR, one entry per CDR3 protein. The sample has fewer than 750,000 distinct CDR3 sequences, over 40% seen once. The specimen sequenced was blood. These receptors all come from a woman older than 75 in good health.

The rearrangement links TRBV4-2 to TRBJ2-5, with 10 nucleotides matching TRBD2. V shed 1 base, J shed 1 base, and the junction held 3 bases outside the gene matches. This CDR3 is 16 amino acids long. Germline CDR1 reads LGHNA; CDR2 reads YNFKEQ. Here the CDR3 reads CASSQATSGVQETQYF. In nucleotides, the CDR3 is TGTGCCAGCAGCCAAGCAACTAGCGGGGTCCAAGAGACCCAGTACTTC.

This sequence joins TRBV5-1 and TRBJ2-5; the match to TRBD1 covers 9 bases. The CDR3 is 17 amino acids. CDR1 and CDR2 (germline): SGHRS, YFSETQ. V gave up 2 bases and J gave up 5 bases; unmatched junction bases: 13. The CDR3 region is CASSLVPGQGSMETQYF. CDR3 nucleotide sequence: TGCGCCAGCAGCTTAGTCCCGGGACAGGGATCAATGGAGACCCAGTACTTC.

The table lists this clonotype with a few counts. This chain connects TRBV20-1 to TRBJ1-1; D might be TRBD1 (5 bases). V lost 6 bases and J lost 4, with 12 bases in between. The germline V gene has CDR1 DFQATT and CDR2 SNEGSKA (reference sequence). The CDR3 extends over 12 amino acids. The CDR3 sequence: CSADGGITEAFF. The CDR3 region has the DNA TGCAGTGCCGATGGGGGTATCACTGAAGCTTTCTTT.

The chain recombines TRBV29-1 with TRBJ1-2; D unresolved. This CDR3 is 12 amino acids long. Germline V gives CDR1 SQVTM, CDR2 ANQGSEA. Trimming cost V 7 bases and J 7 bases, with 16 bases left between them. The CDR3 region has the DNA TGCAGCGCCCGGTGGGCCCCTCGTGGCTACACCTTC. Its translation: CSARWAPRGYTF.

The chain combines TRBV4-3 with TRBJ2-5; 9 bases align to TRBD2. The J call may be mistaken, given a closer DNA end match to TRBJ2-7. Per the germline V gene, CDR1 is LGHNA and CDR2 is YSLEER. CDR3 length: 14 amino acids. CDR3 sequence reads: CASSQRLAGREQYF. The DNA for the CDR3 is TGCGCCAGCAGCCAAAGGCTAGCGGGACGCGAGCAGTACTTC.

In its sample, this clonotype was seen many times. This sequence joins TRBV30 and TRBJ1-2; D gene uncertain. CDR3 size: 10 residues. The V gene lost 5 bases and the J gene lost 10 bases, with 11 bases spanning the gap. Germline lookup yields CDR1 GTSNPN and CDR2 SVGIG (reference sequence). The CDR3 nucleotides are TGTGCCTGGGGTCTTGGGCCCTACACCTTC. The encoded protein is CAWGLGPYTF.

The CDR3 nucleotides read TGTGCCAGCAAAAATTCGGACAGTTCCTACGAGCAGTACTTC. As protein: CASKNSDSSYEQYF. This rearrangement joins TRBV11-2 to TRBJ2-7; maybe TRBD1 (6 bases). This CDR3 is built from 14 residues. V was trimmed by 7 bases and J by 1 base, leaving 14 bases between them. Germline lookup yields CDR1 SGHAT and CDR2 FQNNGV. The full variable domain, its missing parts supplied by reference TRBV11-2 and TRBJ2-7, is EAGVAQSPRYKIIEKRQSVAFWCNPISGHATLYWYQQILGQGPKLLIQFQNNGVVDDSQLPKDRFSAERLKGVDSTLKIQPAKLEDSAVYLCASKNSDSSYEQYFGPGTRLTVT.

Only a few counts were recorded for this clonotype. This chain uses TRBV27 with TRBJ1-5, with D unclear. The V gene's germline CDR1 is MNHEY and CDR2 SMNVEV (reference sequence). V dropped 7 bases and J dropped 0 bases, with 13 bases sitting between them. This CDR3 spans 15 amino acids. The CDR3 nucleotides are TGTGCCAGCAAAACAGCTCTTTATAGCAATCAGCCCCAGCATTTT. As protein: CASKTALYSNQPQHF.

The chain employs TRBV15 and TRBJ2-5, with 7 bases lining up with TRBD2. CDR1 is LNHNV, CDR2 YYDKDF, per germline (reference sequence). With V trimmed by 1 base and J by 5 bases, 10 bases remained unmatched. The CDR3 has 16 amino acids. The CDR3 DNA sequence: TGTGCCACCAGCAGAGTCGCCGGGACTATTGTTGAGACCCAGTACTTC. Protein product: CATSRVAGTIVETQYF.

Concerning this clonotype itself: Being one base from a much bigger clone, this may be a read error. V gene TRBV4-2 combines with J gene TRBJ1-2; D unclear. This CDR3 is built from 14 residues. Trimming took 4 bases from V and 7 from J, leaving 16 bases between them. The germline CDR1 and CDR2 sequences are LGHNA and YNFKEQ. CDR3 sequence: CASSPGDGVRGYTF. CDR3 sequence (DNA): TGTGCCAGCAGCCCTGGCGACGGGGTACGTGGCTACACCTTC.

This clonotype was seen only a few times. The chain couples TRBV2 to TRBJ2-1; D not certain. From germline, CDR1 is SNHLY and CDR2 FYNNEI. Trimming removed 8 bases at V and 9 bases at J, with 8 bases between. CDR3 length equals 10 residues. DNA for the CDR3: TGTGCCAGCGGACGAGGTGAGCAGTTCTTC. It is translated as CASGRGEQFF.

The CDR3 nucleotides read TGTGCCAGCAGTGTTACGGAGAACTATGGCTACACCTTC. Amino acids: CASSVTENYGYTF. The chain is built from TRBV27 and TRBJ1-2, with D unresolved. The CDR3 loop spans 13 amino acids. Deletions cut 5 bases from V and 2 bases from J, with 9 bases between. Germline CDR1 MNHEY, CDR2 SMNVEV (reference sequence).

This clonotype was recorded at least ten times. V and J are TRBV10-3 and TRBJ1-1; no definite D call. Germline CDR1 and CDR2: ENHRY and SYGVKD. Between the trimmed V and J ends, which lost 9 bases and 6 bases, there was a span of 17 bases. The CDR3 runs to 13 residues. The CDR3 reads CAIGRVTAAEAFF. The DNA of the CDR3 is TGTGCCATAGGGAGAGTGACGGCAGCTGAAGCTTTCTTT.

This clonotype showed up just a few times. This chain joins TRBV12-3 or TRBV12-4 and TRBJ1-1; D is uncertain. V lost 3 bases, J lost 4 bases, and 0 bases lay in between. The CDR3 totals 10 residues. The chain's CDR3 is CASSFTEAFF. CDR3 DNA sequence: TGTGCCAGCAGTTTCACTGAAGCTTTCTTT.

V usage is TRBV12-3 or TRBV12-4 and J usage is TRBJ2-5; D uncertain. The CDR3 contains 13 residues. Trimming shortened V by 4 bases and J by 2 bases, and 8 bases separated the two germline ends. DNA of the CDR3: TGTGCCAGCAGTTCGGTTATACAAGAGACCCAGTACTTC. The encoded protein is CASSSVIQETQYF.

This clonotype appeared a few times. The V gene is TRBV4-2, the J gene TRBJ1-4; D uncertain. Germline CDR1 is LGHNA and CDR2 is YNFKEQ. The CDR3 is 17 amino acids. Trimming cost V 3 bases and J 2 bases, with 16 bases left between them. CDR3 nucleotide sequence: TGTGCCAGCAGCCACTCCCTGGGAGGGCGGACTAATGAAAAACTGTTTTTT. Translated, it gives CASSHSLGGRTNEKLFF.

As to this clonotype: This may stem from a read error, because a much larger clone lies one nucleotide away. V is TRBV20-1 and J is TRBJ2-5; D is undetermined. CDR1 and CDR2 (germline): DFQATT, SNEGSKA (reference sequence). The CDR3 consists of 12 residues. The CDR3, as DNA: TGCAGTGCTAGAGCCCCGGAAGAGGCCCAGTACTTC. It encodes CSARAPEEAQYF.

V is TRBV5-5 and J is TRBJ2-7; D possibly corresponds to TRBD1 (6 bases). The CDR3 spans 13 residues. V was clipped by 4 bases and J by 6 bases, with 14 bases between them. Per germline, CDR1 SGHKS and CDR2 YYEKEE (reference sequence). The CDR3 DNA follows: TGTGCCAGCAGCGAGTGGACAGAGCGCGAGCAGTACTTC. It is translated as CASSEWTEREQYF.

Regarding this clonotype: A read error may explain this, as a much larger clone is one base away. The V gene is TRBV12-3 or TRBV12-4, the J gene TRBJ1-1, with D uncertain. Trimming left V 8 bases short and J 1 base short, with 11 bases between. There are 13 residues in the CDR3. The CDR3 loop reads CASGVRENTEAFF. In DNA, the CDR3 is TGTGCCAGCGGCGTCCGGGAGAACACTGAAGCTTTCTTT.

This clonotype was picked up a small number of times. The rearrangement uses TRBV6-1 and TRBJ2-7; TRBD1 matches 8 bases. This CDR3 spans 14 amino acids. Trimming cost V 5 bases and J 3 bases; bases outside gene matches: 6. Germline CDR1 reads MNHNS; CDR2 reads SASEGT. CDR3: CASSTRDRYYEQYF. The CDR3 coding sequence is TGTGCCAGCAGTACCCGGGACAGGTACTACGAGCAGTACTTC.

Only a few counts were recorded for this clonotype. The V gene is TRBV10-3, the J gene TRBJ2-7, with TRBD1 as a possible D gene (7 bases). Germline CDR1 and CDR2: ENHRY and SYGVKD. Between the trimmed V and J ends, which lost 7 bases and 7 bases, there was a span of 17 bases. The CDR3 covers 13 residues. The CDR3 nucleotides are TGTGCCATCACAGGCACCCAGGGGGGTGAGCAGTACTTC. This codes for CAITGTQGGEQYF.